Reported below is one T cell receptor beta chain. Its antigen is unknown. The data were obtained in a study of blood T cells in healthy people across ages. Study findings and constraints: In older individuals, TCR beta diversity per million T cells was lower, falling roughly linearly with age.

Through a sample-barcoded 5' primer and a J-beta primer mix, a second PCR was run for 7 to 11 cycles. Each of the cDNA molecules was tagged by a template-switch adaptor with 12 random nucleotides. From the 5' RACE reads, TCRdb called clonotypes with MiXCR, one entry per CDR3 protein. The sample lists roughly 650,000 distinct CDR3 sequences, 32% seen once, with over 15% in the top ten. Sequencing was done on a sample of blood. The receptor was derived from an elderly woman in good health.

The chain's CDR3 is CASSLDADSSTDTQYF. Here the CDR3 DNA reads TGTGCCAGCAGCTTAGACGCTGACAGCTCCACAGATACGCAGTATTTT. V and J are TRBV7-9 and TRBJ2-3; TRBD1 is a possible D gene (5 bases). Germline CDR1 SEHNR, CDR2 FQNEAQ (reference sequence). Trimming left V 1 base short and J 2 bases short, with 13 bases between. This CDR3 contains 16 residues.